The rows below give T cell receptor beta chains drawn from one sample of a study of cytomegalovirus exposure and HLA in healthy donors. Here immunoSEQ multiplex PCR was the method, and the copy in TCRdb shows in-frame clones only, minus some. The table records around 160,000 clones, over 70% of them present only once. The material sequenced was PBMCs. Receptor source: a woman aged 40 to 49 in good health and CMV-seropositive. Both conserved end residues are part of each CDR3. D genes are given only for firm matches. A row's size may be missing; if present it is once, few, many or a size class.

j_call d_call clone_size v_call cdr3_aa cdr3_nt
TRBJ2-5 . . TRBV7-2 CASSLVGTVRERTQYF TGTGCCAGCAGCTTAGTCGGGACCGTCCGGGAGAGGACCCAGTACTTC
TRBJ2-2 TRBD2 . TRBV2 CASSSGGGAFGELFF TGTGCCAGCAGTTCGGGCGGGGGGGCCTTCGGGGAGCTGTTTTTT
TRBJ2-5 TRBD1 . TRBV29-1 CSVGDRGQETQYF TGCAGCGTTGGGGACAGGGGGCAGGAGACCCAGTACTTC
TRBJ1-2 TRBD1 . TRBV9 CASSVAPTGDYGYTF TGTGCCAGCAGCGTAGCCCCCACAGGGGACTATGGCTACACCTTC
TRBJ1-5 . once TRBV5-5 CASSLGSSNQPQHF TGTGCCAGCAGCTTGGGGAGTAGCAATCAGCCCCAGCATTTT
TRBJ1-1 . . TRBV30 CAWAGGVNTEAFF TGTGCCTGGGCGGGGGGAGTGAACACTGAAGCTTTCTTT
TRBJ2-7 . . TRBV2 CASSPRAGEQYF TGTGCCAGCAGTCCTCGAGCGGGCGAGCAGTACTTC
TRBJ2-1 TRBD1 . TRBV5-4 CASSLARQGYDNEQFF TGTGCCAGCAGCTTGGCCCGACAGGGTTATGACAATGAGCAGTTCTTC
TRBJ2-7 TRBD2 few TRBV10-3 CAIKAGASGGSYEQYF TGTGCCATCAAGGCGGGGGCTAGCGGGGGCTCCTACGAGCAGTACTTC
TRBJ1-3 . . TRBV5-1 CASSLSGDTIYF TGCGCCAGCAGCCTATCAGGCGACACCATATATTTT
TRBJ2-7 TRBD2 . TRBV19 CASMDSRGTSYEQYF TGTGCCAGTATGGACTCGCGGGGGACCTCCTACGAGCAGTACTTC
TRBJ2-7 . . TRBV23-1 CASIGEYPEQYF TGCGCCAGCATCGGGGAGTATCCCGAGCAGTACTTC
TRBJ2-3 . . TRBV18 CASSPPGGDTQYF TGTGCCAGCTCACCACCCGGGGGAGATACGCAGTATTTT
TRBJ1-4 TRBD1 once TRBV19 CASSPQGATNEKLFF TGTGCCAGTAGTCCCCAGGGGGCAACTAATGAAAAACTGTTTTTT
TRBJ2-1 . . TRBV18 CASSPVRVNEQFF TGTGCCAGCTCACCGGTCCGGGTCAATGAGCAGTTCTTC
TRBJ2-2 TRBD2 . TRBV7-7 CASSSYSGGTGELFF TGTGCCAGCAGCTCCTATAGCGGGGGGACCGGGGAGCTGTTTTTT
TRBJ2-5 . . TRBV5-5 CASSSYRDGETQYF TGTGCCAGCAGCTCGTACAGGGATGGGGAGACCCAGTACTTC
TRBJ1-5 . . TRBV7-9 CASSLVPGPQHF TGTGCCAGCAGCTTAGTCCCGGGGCCCCAGCATTTT
TRBJ2-7 TRBD2 . TRBV4-1 CASSQETSWYEQYF TGCGCCAGCAGCCAAGAGACTAGCTGGTACGAGCAGTACTTC
TRBJ2-1 TRBD2 . TRBV2 CASSGRGDLTGSYNEQFF TGTGCCAGCAGTGGGCGGGGGGATTTAACGGGTTCCTACAATGAGCAGTTCTTC
TRBJ1-6 TRBD1 once TRBV6-5 CASSWGQVQGASPLHF TGTGCCAGCAGTTGGGGACAGGTTCAGGGTGCTTCACCCCTCCACTTT
TRBJ2-5 TRBD2 . TRBV9 CASSNQAGGPRETQYF TGTGCCAGCAGCAACCAAGCGGGGGGGCCCAGGGAGACCCAGTACTTC
TRBJ2-3 . once TRBV5-4 CASSPPGLSTDTQYF TGTGCCAGCAGCCCCCCGGGACTGAGCACAGATACGCAGTATTTT
TRBJ1-1 . few TRBV7-9 CASSLFQDTEAFF TGTGCCAGCAGCTTATTTCAGGACACTGAAGCTTTCTTT
TRBJ2-3 . . TRBV5-1 CASSSTGPRTDTQYF TGCGCCAGCAGCTCCACAGGACCCCGCACAGATACGCAGTATTTT
TRBJ2-7 . . TRBV11-2 CASSSQSRGEQYF TGTGCCAGCAGCTCCCAGTCCCGGGGCGAGCAGTACTTC
TRBJ2-7 TRBD1 . TRBV4-1 CASRTGTGTYEQYF TGCGCCAGCAGAACCGGGACAGGGACCTACGAGCAGTACTTC
TRBJ1-1 . . TRBV18 CASSLRTELNTEAFF TGTGCCAGCTCACTGAGGACAGAACTGAACACTGAAGCTTTCTTT
TRBJ2-3 . . TRBV11-2 CASSLGGSNADTQYF TGTGCCAGCAGCTTAGGGGGCTCAAACGCAGATACGCAGTATTTT
TRBJ2-3 . few TRBV29-1 CSVMRSTDTQYF TGCAGCGTCATGCGGAGCACAGATACGCAGTATTTT
TRBJ1-1 . . TRBV5-4 CASSLNTEQNTEAFF TGTGCCAGCAGCTTGAACACAGAACAAAACACTGAAGCTTTCTTT
TRBJ1-5 . few TRBV4-1 CASATQAYNQPQHF TGCGCCAGCGCGACCCAGGCCTACAATCAGCCCCAGCATTTT
TRBJ1-1 TRBD1 . TRBV30 CAWGQGADTEAFF TGTGCCTGGGGACAGGGGGCTGATACTGAAGCTTTCTTT
TRBJ2-7 TRBD1 . TRBV7-9 CASSRTGLEQYF TGTGCCAGCAGCCGGACAGGGCTCGAGCAGTACTTC
TRBJ1-6 TRBD1 . TRBV23-1 CASSHLGTALSSSYNSPLHF TGCGCCAGCAGTCATCTAGGGACAGCTCTCTCGAGCTCCTATAATTCACCCCTCCACTTT
TRBJ2-3 . once TRBV30 CACRTPNSTDTQYF TGTGCCTGTCGGACACCTAATAGCACAGATACGCAGTATTTT
TRBJ2-5 . . TRBV6-1 CASSESGGMETQYF TGTGCCAGCAGTGAGTCAGGGGGGATGGAGACCCAGTACTTC
TRBJ2-2 TRBD2 few TRBV5-6 CASSLAQRGGNTGELFF TGTGCCAGCAGCTTGGCCCAGCGGGGGGGAAACACCGGGGAGCTGTTTTTT
TRBJ1-4 TRBD1 . TRBV6-6 CASKTRSGQGDEKLFF TGTGCCAGCAAAACACGGTCTGGACAGGGTGACGAAAAACTGTTTTTT
TRBJ1-5 . few TRBV27 CASSNRGGQPQHF TGTGCCAGCAGTAATAGGGGGGGTCAGCCCCAGCATTTT
TRBJ1-2 . once TRBV19 CASSAPGRALDYGHTF TGTGCCAGTAGTGCTCCCGGGAGAGCGCTAGACTATGGCCACACCTTC
TRBJ1-4 TRBD1 few TRBV18 CASSPTGGEKLFF TGTGCCAGCTCACCGACAGGGGGTGAAAAACTGTTTTTT
TRBJ2-2 . . TRBV6-1 CASSGPGLGTGELFF TGTGCCAGCAGTGGCCCAGGGTTAGGTACCGGGGAGCTGTTTTTT